Below, 8 T cell receptor beta chains from the same sample are listed, as sequenced in a study of immune evolution from preneoplasia to lung adenocarcinoma. TCRdb's copy holds only in-frame clones and misses some; the assay was immunoSEQ multiplex PCR. Of thousands of clones in the sample, over 80% were seen once. Sequenced: FFPE minimally invasive lung adenocarcinoma tissue. These receptor sequences come from a person aged 70 to 85 with lung adenocarcinoma.

This rearrangement joins TRBV6-5 to TRBJ1-1; D is possibly TRBD1 (5 bases). Germline V gene lookup returns CDR1 MNHEY and CDR2 SVGAGI. The germline V and J ends were trimmed by 5 bases and 3 bases, with 10 bases remaining between them. The CDR3 runs 13 residues. DNA for the CDR3: TGTGCCAGCAGTCCTAAGGGGTACACTGAAGCTTTCTTT. Encoded protein: CASSPKGYTEAFF.

This clone has more than one count but fewer than ten. J is TRBJ1-1 and V is TRBV7-8; D is uncertain. Between the trimmed V and J ends, which lost 4 bases and 0 bases, there was a span of 12 bases. This CDR3 is built from 15 residues. Looked up from germline, CDR1 is SGHVS and CDR2 is FQNEAQ. The CDR3 bases are TGTGCCAGCAGCTCACAAGGGTTCATGAACACTGAAGCTTTCTTT. Protein sequence: CASSSQGFMNTEAFF.

The chain uses TRBV7-2 and TRBJ2-7; TRBD2 agrees at 9 bases. J was trimmed by 3 bases and V by 5 bases; bases with no gene match: 8. The CDR3 sequence is 15 residues long. Germline CDR1 reads SGHTA; CDR2 reads FQGNSA. The CDR3 sequence is CASSPGASGNYEQYF. The CDR3 coding sequence is TGTGCCAGCAGCCCCGGGGCTAGCGGGAACTACGAGCAGTACTTC.

The chain employs TRBV7-2 and TRBJ1-4; 8 bases align to TRBD1. V lost 1 base to trimming and J lost 8 bases; unmatched junction nucleotides: 3. The CDR3 is 14 residues long. Germline CDR1 reads SGHTA; CDR2 reads FQGNSA. This CDR3 reads CASSLDTGGEKLFF. Written as DNA, the CDR3 is TGTGCCAGCAGCTTAGACACAGGGGGGGAAAAACTGTTTTTT.

The chain has TRBV9 and TRBJ1-1; D possibly corresponds to TRBD1 (5 bases). CDR1 is SGDLS, CDR2 YYNGEE, per germline. The CDR3 is 14 residues long. V was clipped by 3 bases and J by 5 bases, with 14 bases between them. The CDR3, as DNA: TGTGCCAGCAGCGCGGGACCCATGGGGACTGAAGCTTTCTTT. It codes for CASSAGPMGTEAFF.

The table lists this clone with a few counts. This chain links TRBV7-8 with TRBJ2-2, with D maybe TRBD1 (6 bases). The CDR3 runs 12 residues. The germline V and J ends were trimmed by 11 bases and 6 bases, with 13 bases remaining between them. Germline V gives CDR1 SGHVS, CDR2 FQNEAQ. CDR3 residues: CAQGKGAGELFF. The CDR3 DNA follows: TGTGCCCAAGGGAAGGGGGCCGGGGAGCTGTTTTTT.

This clone was seen once. The V gene is TRBV19, the J gene TRBJ2-5, with unresolved D. CDR1 LNHDA and CDR2 SQIVND come from the germline V gene (reference sequence). The CDR3 has 13 residues. Trimming took 3 bases from V and 5 from J, leaving 10 bases between them. CDR3 in amino acids: CASSITGRETQYF. As DNA, the CDR3 is TGTGCCAGTAGTATCACCGGCCGGGAGACCCAGTACTTC.

CDR3 residues: CASSVDGEDTQYF. CDR3 nucleotide sequence: TGTGCCAGCAGTGTCGACGGGGAAGATACGCAGTATTTT. This chain joins TRBV6-4 and TRBJ2-3, with a possible D match to TRBD2 (5 bases). The CDR3 totals 13 residues. V lost 4 bases and J 5 bases, leaving 10 bases between the germline ends. From germline, CDR1 is MRHNA and CDR2 SNTAGT.